The 26 T cell receptor beta chains below all came from one sample that was sequenced in a study of cytomegalovirus exposure and HLA in healthy donors. PCR employed 60 Vbeta and 13 Jbeta primers. Profiled with immunoSEQ multiplex PCR; TCRdb holds only in-frame clones, not every one. The data show about 120,000 clones, approximately 87% seen once. Material: PBMCs. The receptors originated from a man between 18 and 29 years old in good health and CMV-seropositive.

The chain links TRBV19 to TRBJ1-6; D ambiguous. CDR1 and CDR2 from the germline V gene are LNHDA and SQIVND (reference sequence). Trimming left V 3 bases short and J 5 bases short, with 5 bases between. The CDR3 is made up of 13 amino acids. The CDR3 coding sequence is TGTGCCAGTAGTATGAGGGATAATTCACCCCTCCACTTT. This translates into CASSMRDNSPLHF.

The chain employs TRBV19 and TRBJ1-1, with D tentatively TRBD1 (6 bases). Germline-derived CDR1 and CDR2 are LNHDA and SQIVND (reference sequence). CDR3 size: 12 residues. Here the CDR3 DNA reads TGTGCTACGAAACAGGGTGTCGCTGAAGCTTTCTTT. This gives the protein CATKQGVAEAFF.

V gene TRBV5-1 combines with J gene TRBJ1-3; 9 positions match TRBD1. Germline CDR1 and CDR2: SGHRS and YFSETQ. This CDR3 is 18 amino acids long. Losses at the gene ends were 9 bases for V and 4 bases for J; bases not matched to a gene: 20. CDR3 coding DNA: TGCGCCAACATGCTTAGAGGGGTCAACACAGGGGGCGGAAACACCATATATTTT. It yields the protein CANMLRGVNTGGGNTIYF.

The rearrangement joins TRBV5-1 to TRBJ2-7; D gene uncertain. Germline-derived CDR1 and CDR2 are SGHRS and YFSETQ. The V gene lost 0 bases and the J gene lost 2 bases, with 6 bases spanning the gap. This CDR3 contains 13 residues. The CDR3 loop reads CASSLVATYEQYF. The CDR3 DNA follows: TGCGCCAGCAGCTTGGTTGCTACCTACGAGCAGTACTTC.

The V gene is TRBV4-1, the J gene TRBJ2-7; a weak D match, TRBD2 (5 bases). With 3 bases removed from V and 4 bases from J, the gap between germline ends came to 10 bases. Germline CDR1 reads MGHRA; CDR2 reads YSYEKL. The length of the CDR3 is 13 residues. CDR3: CASSQTDFYEQYF. In nucleotides, the CDR3 is TGCGCCAGCAGCCAGACGGACTTTTACGAGCAGTACTTC.

In the case of this clone: Different DNA sequences within this sample yield the same CDR3. This chain links TRBV5-1 with TRBJ2-1; 11 bases are a match to TRBD2. Looked up from germline, CDR1 is SGHRS and CDR2 is YFSETQ. This CDR3 contains 15 residues. V gave up 4 bases and J gave up 2 bases; unmatched junction bases: 2. CDR3 DNA sequence: TGCGCCAGCAGCCTAGCGGGGGGAACCTACAATGAGCAGTTCTTC. Translated: CASSLAGGTYNEQFF.

The CDR3 DNA follows: TGTGCCAGCAGCGGCCATAAATGGATTCAGGGGGAAGAGACCCAGTACTTC. Protein product: CASSGHKWIQGEETQYF. This rearrangement joins TRBV7-2 to TRBJ2-5, with 7 bases that match TRBD1. The CDR3 spans 17 residues. V shed 5 bases and J 3 bases; nucleotides not matched to a gene: 15. Germline CDR1 SGHTA, CDR2 FQGNSA.

The V and J genes are TRBV4-1 and TRBJ1-1; the D is unclear. This CDR3 is built from 15 residues. V shed 1 base and J shed 0 bases, with 9 bases lying between them. The germline gives CDR1 MGHRA, CDR2 YSYEKL. The CDR3, as DNA: TGCGCCAGCAGCCAAGCTGAGCTGATGAACACTGAAGCTTTCTTT. Encoded protein: CASSQAELMNTEAFF.

In its sample, this clone was seen once. At one end the junction does not follow the germline gene, possibly because of a read error. The V and J genes are TRBV6-5 and TRBJ2-7; weak D call: TRBD2 (5 bases). The CDR3 is 14 amino acids. CDR1 is MNHEY and CDR2 is SVGAGI in the germline V gene. CDR3 bases: TGTGCCAGCAGTTGGACTCGCTTGGCCTACGCGCAGTACTTC. Translating gives CASSWTRLAYAQYF.

This clone was picked up one time. The chain recombines TRBV6-1 with TRBJ1-2, with 8 bases lining up with TRBD1. This CDR3 comprises 18 residues. Trimming at V came to 2 bases and at J to 4 bases, leaving 15 bases not matched to a gene. Germline lookup yields CDR1 MNHNS and CDR2 SASEGT. Here the CDR3 DNA reads TGTGCCAGCAGTGAAATTATAAAGGTACGGACAGGGAGCTATGGCTACACCTTC. As protein: CASSEIIKVRTGSYGYTF.

V is TRBV28 and J is TRBJ2-3; 7 bases are shared with TRBD1. This CDR3 has 18 amino acids. Looked up from germline, CDR1 is MDHEN and CDR2 is SYDVKM. V was clipped by 2 bases and J by 0 bases; unmatched bases: 11. The chain's CDR3 is CASSLTGAVAPSTDTQYF. The CDR3 bases are TGTGCCAGCAGTTTAACAGGGGCAGTGGCCCCCAGCACAGATACGCAGTATTTT.

The V and J genes are TRBV30 and TRBJ2-2; 9 bases line up with TRBD1. Trimming at V came to 3 bases and at J to 5 bases, leaving 10 bases not matched to a gene. The CDR3 extends over 16 amino acids. Per germline, CDR1 GTSNPN and CDR2 SVGIG (reference sequence). The CDR3 nucleotides are TGTGCCTGGAGCGGAACAGGGGGCGCGGGGACCGGGGAGCTGTTTTTT. It is translated as CAWSGTGGAGTGELFF.

The chain carries TRBV6-5 and TRBJ1-2; TRBD1 aligns across 8 bases. Germline CDR1 reads MNHEY; CDR2 reads SVGAGI. V shed 0 bases, J shed 0 bases, and the junction held 3 bases outside the gene matches. The CDR3 totals 16 residues. CDR3 region: CASSYSEQGANYGYTF. CDR3 DNA sequence: TGTGCCAGCAGTTACTCGGAACAGGGGGCTAACTATGGCTACACCTTC.

This clone was recorded once. The V gene is TRBV18, the J gene TRBJ2-5; D might be TRBD1 (6 bases). Germline CDR1 reads KGHSH; CDR2 reads LQKENI. Trimming removed 6 bases from V and 3 bases from J, with 14 bases in between. The CDR3 contains 14 residues. CDR3: CASSSWTAKETQYF. The CDR3 DNA reads as TGTGCCAGCTCCTCCTGGACAGCGAAAGAGACCCAGTACTTC. Supplemented by reference TRBV18 and TRBJ2-5, the full variable domain reads NAGVMQNPRHLVRRRGQEARLRCSPMKGHSHVYWYRQLPEEGLKFMVYLQKENIIDESGMPKERFSAEFPKEGPSILRIQQVVRGDSAAYFCASSSWTAKETQYFGPGTRLLVL.

The V call is TRBV6-4, the J call TRBJ1-2; 7 nucleotides match TRBD1. The CDR3 is 17 amino acids. J gave up 4 bases and V 1 base, and 12 bases lay outside the gene matches. From germline, CDR1 is MRHNA and CDR2 SNTAGT. The CDR3 DNA follows: TGTGCCAGCAGTGACTTACCATCCGGGACAGACCTCTATGGCTACACCTTC. This gives the protein CASSDLPSGTDLYGYTF.

V is TRBV21-1 and J is TRBJ2-5; the table's D call TRBD2 went unverified against the DNA. TRBV21-1 is an annotated pseudogene. This CDR3 has 15 amino acids. CDR3 amino acids: CASSRLAGLQETQYF. In DNA form, the CDR3 reads TGTGCCAGCAGCCGACTAGCGGGCCTCCAAGAGACCCAGTACTTC.

A note on this clone: Different DNA sequences within this sample yield the same CDR3. The genes are TRBV13 and TRBJ2-7; D not certain. The CDR3 loop spans 12 amino acids. Trimming shortened V by 4 bases and J by 4 bases, and 8 bases separated the two germline ends. Germline loops: CDR1 PRHDT, CDR2 FYEKMQ (reference sequence). The CDR3 is CASSSGAYEQYF. In DNA, the CDR3 is TGTGCCAGCAGCTCCGGAGCTTACGAGCAGTACTTC.

The rearrangement links TRBV19 to TRBJ2-7, with D unclear. This CDR3 contains 12 residues. Trimming removed 5 bases from V and 4 bases from J, with 9 bases in between. Per germline, CDR1 LNHDA and CDR2 SQIVND (reference sequence). The CDR3 DNA follows: TGTGCCAGTAGTCCGGGTTGGTACGAGCAGTACTTC. Its protein product is CASSPGWYEQYF.

The chain links TRBV5-1 to TRBJ2-1; 10 nucleotides line up with TRBD2. The J segment lost 5 bases and the V segment lost 6 bases, leaving 5 bases of the junction unmatched. The germline V gene encodes CDR1 SGHRS and CDR2 YFSETQ. This CDR3 region has 14 residues. In DNA, the CDR3 is TGCGCCAGCAAAGGACTAGCGGAAGACAATGAGCAGTTCTTC. This codes for CASKGLAEDNEQFF.

V is TRBV7-8 and J is TRBJ2-3; D might be TRBD2 (7 bases). The CDR3 spans 15 residues. Trimming took 6 bases from V and 6 from J, leaving 19 bases between them. The germline CDR1 and CDR2 sequences are SGHVS and FQNEAQ. CDR3 nucleotides: TGTGCCAGCAGAAACAGGGAGGGCCGCATTGATACGCAGTATTTT. Translating it yields CASRNREGRIDTQYF.

The V and J genes are TRBV30 and TRBJ1-1; the D is unclear. Germline V gene lookup returns CDR1 GTSNPN and CDR2 SVGIG (reference sequence). The CDR3 has 12 residues. Deletions cut 3 bases from V and 2 bases from J, with 7 bases between. CDR3 amino acids: CAWREGNTEAFF. The CDR3 DNA follows: TGTGCCTGGAGAGAGGGAAACACTGAAGCTTTCTTT.

This clone has a single count. The V call is TRBV28, the J call TRBJ2-7, with 8 bases fitting TRBD2. The CDR3 spans 16 residues. The ends lost 1 base at V and 2 bases at J; junction bases unmatched: 7. Germline CDR1 reads MDHEN; CDR2 reads SYDVKM. CDR3 region: CASSLSFSGNPYEQYF. The CDR3 DNA sequence: TGTGCCAGCAGTTTATCCTTTAGCGGGAATCCCTACGAGCAGTACTTC.

This clone was detected only a few times. The CDR3, as DNA: TGTGCCAGCACTCGAGTGAACACTGAAGCTTTCTTT. It encodes CASTRVNTEAFF. The chain joins TRBV6-6 to TRBJ1-1; the D is unclear. From germline, CDR1 is MNHNY and CDR2 SVGAGI (reference sequence). This CDR3 comprises 12 residues. V lost 7 bases and J lost 0, with 6 bases in between.

The chain carries TRBV7-6 and TRBJ1-3; D is undetermined. The CDR3 spans 17 residues. The germline V and J ends were trimmed by 0 bases and 0 bases, with 12 bases remaining between them. CDR1 and CDR2 from the germline V gene are SGHVS and FNYEAQ. In DNA form, the CDR3 reads TGTGCCAGCAGCTTAGCCCCGGACGGAGGCTCTGGAAACACCATATATTTT. It translates to CASSLAPDGGSGNTIYF.

This chain connects TRBV5-6 to TRBJ1-6; 8 bases agree with TRBD1. The CDR3 extends over 14 amino acids. Losses at the gene ends were 5 bases for V and 9 bases for J; bases not matched to a gene: 7. CDR1 and CDR2 (germline): SGHDT, YYEEEE. CDR3 in amino acids: CASSSGTGGSPLHF. In DNA, the CDR3 is TGTGCCAGCAGTTCCGGGACAGGCGGTTCACCCCTCCACTTT.

This chain uses TRBV5-1 with TRBJ2-5; TRBD2 aligns across 12 bases. The CDR3 is 14 residues long. The trim removed 7 bases at V and 2 bases at J, leaving 3 bases unmatched. Germline V gives CDR1 SGHRS, CDR2 YFSETQ. The DNA for the CDR3 is TGCGCCAGCCGGGGGACTAGCGGGCAAGAGACCCAGTACTTC. Protein sequence: CASRGTSGQETQYF.